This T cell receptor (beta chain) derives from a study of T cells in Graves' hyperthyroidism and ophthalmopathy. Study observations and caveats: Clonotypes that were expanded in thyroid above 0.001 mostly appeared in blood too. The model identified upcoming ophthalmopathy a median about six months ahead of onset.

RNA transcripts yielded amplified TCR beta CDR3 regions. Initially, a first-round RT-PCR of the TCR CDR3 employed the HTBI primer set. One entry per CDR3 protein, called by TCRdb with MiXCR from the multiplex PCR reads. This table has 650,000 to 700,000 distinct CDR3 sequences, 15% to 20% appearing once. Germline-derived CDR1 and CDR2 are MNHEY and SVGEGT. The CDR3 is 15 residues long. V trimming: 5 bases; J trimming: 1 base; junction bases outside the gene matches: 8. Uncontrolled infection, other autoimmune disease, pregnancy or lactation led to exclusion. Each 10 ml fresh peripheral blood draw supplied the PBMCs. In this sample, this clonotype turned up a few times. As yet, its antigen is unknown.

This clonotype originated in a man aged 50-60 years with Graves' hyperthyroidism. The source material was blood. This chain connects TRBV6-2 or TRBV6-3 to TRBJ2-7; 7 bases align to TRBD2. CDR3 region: CASSGAGAPSYEQYF. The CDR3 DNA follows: TGTGCCAGCAGTGGGGCGGGAGCTCCATCCTACGAGCAGTACTTC.